This T cell receptor beta chain originates from a study of CD39 and CD103 CD8 tumor-infiltrating T cells (dated by TCRdb to 2016 to 2019). Describing the broader study: An HPV-positive HNSCC, an HPV-negative HNSCC, an ovarian cancer and a melanoma patient were represented in the repertoire comparisons shown. TCRbeta CDR3 deep sequencing compared repertoires of CD8 TIL subsets defined by CD103 and CD39 with peripheral memory CD8 T cells.

The full study reports these points: DP TIL clonotypes were rarely detected in blood or uninvolved lymph node, whereas DN TIL clonotypes were found to largely overlap with peripheral memory CD8 repertoires. DP CD8 TILs appeared more oligoclonal than DN and SP CD8 TILs and blood memory CD8 T cells, with top 30 clonotypes covering about 50-86%.

From roughly 10,000 to 100,000 sorted cells per subset, genomic DNA was extracted using the DNeasy Blood and Tissue Kit. The immunoSEQ service sequenced and mapped the TCRbeta V-J or V-D-J regions, with coverage above 8x for each sample. The study's own analysis went as follows. Analysis was restricted to productive rearrangements exported from the immunoSEQ Analyzer platform, and clonality was assessed using the 500 most abundant clones. The Morisita-Horn similarity index and the Jaccard index were used to quantify the overlap in repertoires between populations. Morisita-Horn similarity between CD8 T-cell subset TCR repertoires was measured in roughly six cancer patients. Entries here come from immuneACCESS through TCRdb and include only in-frame sequences with V and J called. Some clones fail to appear in such tables; in the studies checked, an unresolved V gene covers under half of the shortfall, and the cause of the remainder is unknown. V and J calls plus clone size are reproduced from that table; the DNA served to infer D and trimming. The sample table lists around 300 clones, approximately 47% of them with a count of one. About 45% of the sample is taken by the ten largest.

No therapy was being received by patients at the time of sample collection, although prior treatments had ranged from chemotherapy, radiotherapy, surgery and immunotherapy to none. After thawing, cells were enriched for T lymphocytes using a negative-selection kit, with EpCAM beads added for tumor-infiltrating lymphocytes. CD8 TIL subsets were FACS-sorted as CD3+CD4-CD8+CD45RA- cells split by CD39 and CD103 expression into DN, SP and DP. Tumor specimens were minced, digested for 1 h with hyaluronidase, collagenase and DNase, filtered, enriched by Ficoll and cryopreserved. On a FACSAria II, each population was sorted to 99% purity, and the resulting cell pellets were frozen for TCR sequencing with no culture step. This clone was counted a few times. Its antigen has not been determined. Base qualities are missing; no much larger clone stands one base away. Sequenced input: CD39+ CD103+ CD8+ T cells sorted from the tumor. The sample's cell subset or site, from its label and the paper: CD103+CD39+ double-positive CD45RA- CD8 T cells. This TCR came from a human donor with ovarian cancer.

The nucleotide sequence is TGCGCCAGCAGCCAAGGATTCACAGTTGAAGTCTACGAGCAGTACTTC. Translated, it gives CASSQGFTVEVYEQYF. The rearranged chain carries TRBV4-3 and TRBJ2-7; no D gene is confidently identified. V loses 1 base of germline sequence and J loses 3 bases, and the interval between the two ends is 16 bases. Inclusive of the bounding cysteine and phenylalanine, the CDR3 is 16 residues long. Kept here is only the CDR3 DNA, which spans 48 bases and is read in frame from base 1. Taken from the germline V gene, the CDR1 and CDR2 loops are LGHNA and YSLEER.